This T cell receptor beta chain was identified in a study of T cell repertoires in cytomegalovirus infection. Study-wide background: The public TCR beta signatures pointed to both CMV infection and matching HLA type. General observations from the study: Summed public TCR beta family frequency identified CMV carriers bearing the relevant HLA. HLA-C-restricted TCR beta clonotypes specific for CMV led the ex vivo response.

Using its own MiXCR run on the reads, TCRdb lists one record per CDR3 protein. The sample carries roughly 230,000 distinct CDR3 sequences, about 20% recorded once. A note on this clonotype: What it binds is unknown. One end of the junction is discordant with germline, which a read error may explain.

Germline loops: CDR1 SGHRS, CDR2 YFSETQ. The CDR3 contains 15 residues. Sequencing used CD8+ T cells from PBMCs. The chain links TRBV5-1 to TRBJ1-3, with a possible D match to TRBD1 (5 bases). The sequence was obtained from a human donor in good health (CMV status not recorded). Some clones in this sample may be carry-over from other donors' samples. The CDR3 DNA is TGCGCCAGCAGTTTGGAGGGGAGATCTGGAAACACCATATATTTT. Its translation: CASSLEGRSGNTIYF.